The 8 T cell receptor beta chains reported below all come from one sample, sequenced in a study of tumor-infiltrating lymphocytes in primary liver carcinoma (dated by TCRdb to about 2017). Blood RNA was extracted from unsorted whole blood with TRIzol reagent; germline DNA came from the DNeasy Blood & Tissue kit. Data came from an Illumina HiSeq 2500. Starting from approximately 500 ng total RNA, TCRbeta-specific cDNA was produced by reverse transcription with a constant-region primer and ProtoScript II reverse transcriptase. Three nested multiplex PCR rounds, following a slightly modified ARM-PCR procedure, were used to build the TCRbeta libraries. Multiplex TRBV1-TRBV30 forward primers and a Cbeta reverse primer were used in the first two PCR rounds, each of which was run for around 10 cycles. TCRdb reworked the public reads: Q25 trimming with fastp, MiXCR clone assembly, productive beta chains retained. Each entry merges the rows of one CDR3 protein and shows their most common DNA and genes. This sample comprises 200,000 or so distinct CDR3 sequences, about 65% of them detected only once. 5.5% to 9% of the sample belongs to the ten largest clones.

Material for sequencing was peripheral blood. The receptors were sampled from a woman aged 60-75 years with primary liver carcinoma and hepatitis B virus infection.

Of note for this clonotype: A much larger clone sits a single nucleotide away, making a read error possible. The chain recombines TRBV10-2 with TRBJ2-7, with unresolved D. This CDR3 region has 16 residues. Germline assignment: CDR1 WSHSY and CDR2 SAAADI. The CDR3 sequence: CASCEWYRSDSYEQYF. The CDR3 bases are TGCGCCAGCTGTGAGTGGTACAGATCAGACTCCTACGAGCAGTACTTC.

As for this clonotype: A much larger clone lies one base from this, so it may be a read error. This chain connects TRBV14 to TRBJ2-7; possibly TRBD1 for D (6 bases). The V end lost 4 bases, the J end lost 3 bases, and 16 bases lay between the germline ends. The CDR3 loop spans 15 amino acids. Germline values: CDR1 SGHDN, CDR2 FVKESK. This CDR3 reads CASSPDRWLGYEQYF. CDR3 in DNA: TGTGCCAGCAGCCCAGACAGGTGGCTAGGCTACGAGCAGTACTTC. The full variable domain, completed using reference TRBV14 and TRBJ2-7, is EAGVTQFPSHSVIEKGQTVTLRCDPISGHDNLYWYRRVMGKEIKFLLHFVKESKQDESGMPNNRFLAERTGGTYSTLKVQPAELEDSGVYFCASSPDRWLGYEQYFGPGTRLTVT.

This clonotype was found many times. V gene TRBV6-2 or TRBV6-3 combines with J gene TRBJ2-2; the match to TRBD1 covers 12 bases. CDR3 length equals 17 residues. From germline, CDR1 is MNHEY and CDR2 SVGEGT. V dropped 6 bases and J dropped 4; count of bases not matched to a gene: 9. In nucleotides, the CDR3 is TGTGCCAGCAGAATCGGGACAGGGGGCGCGAGCACCGGGGAGCTGTTTTTT. This gives the protein CASRIGTGGASTGELFF.

This clonotype showed up many times. This sequence joins TRBV29-1 and TRBJ2-7; 11 nucleotides match TRBD2. Germline CDR1 SQVTM, CDR2 ANQGSEA. The length of the CDR3 is 14 residues. Unmatched junction bases numbered 1, after V lost 2 bases and J lost 1 base. CDR3 sequence: CSVELAGGSYEQYF. CDR3 bases: TGCAGCGTTGAACTAGCGGGAGGATCCTACGAGCAGTACTTC.

Remarks on this clonotype: As the CDR3 is not closed by the conserved phenylalanine or tryptophan, this likely results from a read error. The rearrangement uses TRBV6-2 or TRBV6-3 and TRBJ2-7; D is unresolved. The V end was cut by 11 bases, the J end by 3 bases, with 11 bases between. CDR3 length: 11 residues. Per the germline V gene, CDR1 is MNHEY and CDR2 is SVGEGT. The CDR3 protein is CAGSTGYEQYL. The CDR3 coding sequence is TGTGCCGGGTCGACGGGCTACGAGCAGTACCTC.

V is TRBV19 and J is TRBJ2-2; D unclear. CDR3 length: 15 residues. From germline, CDR1 is LNHDA and CDR2 SQIVND (reference sequence). V was cut by 3 bases and J by 8 bases, with 16 bases left in between. The CDR3 DNA reads TGTGCCAGTAGTATCTTGGATAGGGAAACAGGGGAGCTGTTTTTT. Translation gives CASSILDRETGELFF.

The genes are TRBV18 and TRBJ1-2; 7 nucleotides match TRBD1. The CDR3 length is 13 residues. Germline CDR1 is KGHSH and CDR2 is LQKENI. J lost 9 bases, V lost 5 bases, and 9 bases had no gene match. The CDR3 protein is CASSSSRTGCYTF. CDR3 in DNA: TGTGCCAGCTCATCTTCCCGGACAGGATGCTACACCTTC.

A remark on this clonotype: Mismatch with germline at one junction end may stem from a read error. The V call is TRBV6-5, the J call TRBJ2-1; D is ambiguous. The CDR3 extends over 12 amino acids. Germline assignment: CDR1 MNHEY and CDR2 SVGAGI. The DNA of the CDR3 is TGTGCCAGTAGCCCACAGCCCAATGGGCAGTTCTTC. Residues: CASSPQPNGQFF.